Listed here are 8 T cell receptor beta chains from one sample, sequenced in a study of technical replicates of blood from a few donors. The table came from immunoSEQ multiplex PCR; TCRdb's copy has only in-frame clones and leaves some out. The sample contains 70,000 to 85,000 clones, roughly 89% of which appear only once. What was sequenced was T cells isolated from PBMCs. The receptors shown here come from a human donor in good health.

This clone was seen only once. The chain joins TRBV5-1 to TRBJ2-7, with no clear D. Germline V gene data show CDR1 as SGHRS and CDR2 as YFSETQ. V was cut by 2 bases and J by 0 bases, with 9 bases left in between. There are 14 residues in the CDR3. The CDR3, as DNA: TGCGCCAGCAGCTTAACAGCCAACTCCTACGAGCAGTACTTC. Its protein product is CASSLTANSYEQYF.

This clone was picked up one time. This chain connects TRBV14 to TRBJ1-1; TRBD1 agrees at 8 bases. Germline trimming cut 4 bases from V and 2 bases from J; bases unmatched to any gene: 3. Per germline, CDR1 SGHDN and CDR2 FVKESK. The CDR3 runs to 14 residues. CDR3 residues: CASSPGQGNTEAFF. Here the CDR3 DNA reads TGTGCCAGCAGCCCAGGACAGGGTAACACTGAAGCTTTCTTT.

This clone was picked up many times. The CDR3 DNA sequence: TGTGCCAGCAGCCAGGACAGGGGGCGAGGTGGCTACACCTTC. Encoded protein: CASSQDRGRGGYTF. V gene TRBV5-5 combines with J gene TRBJ1-2, with TRBD1 matching over 11 bases. Germline-derived CDR1 and CDR2 are SGHKS and YYEKEE (reference sequence). The V gene end was trimmed by 4 bases and the J gene end by 7 bases; junction bases not matched to a gene: 6. The CDR3 loop spans 14 amino acids. The full variable domain, its missing parts supplied by reference TRBV5-5 and TRBJ1-2, is DAGVTQSPTHLIKTRGQQVTLRCSPISGHKSVSWYQQVLGQGPQFIFQYYEKEERGRGNFPDRFSARQFPNYSSELNVNALLLGDSALYLCASSQDRGRGGYTFGSGTRLTVV.

V is TRBV6-4 and J is TRBJ1-2; unclear D gene. Germline loops: CDR1 MRHNA, CDR2 SNTAGT. Trimming removed 3 bases at V and 4 bases at J, with 12 bases between. The CDR3 sequence is 14 residues long. CDR3 DNA: TGTGCCAGCAGTGATCTTGACTGGCCCTATGGCTACACCTTC. Protein sequence: CASSDLDWPYGYTF.

The chain recombines TRBV6-5 with TRBJ2-7, with a tentative D call TRBD1 (6 bases). Germline-derived CDR1 and CDR2 are MNHEY and SVGAGI. The CDR3 totals 14 residues. V lost 2 bases and J 4 bases, leaving 12 bases between the germline ends. Here the CDR3 DNA reads TGTGCCAGCAGTTACGTTATTACAGGGTACGAGCAGTACTTC. Protein: CASSYVITGYEQYF.

This rearrangement joins TRBV28 to TRBJ2-7, with D possibly TRBD2 on 5 matching bases. V was shortened by 7 bases and J by 7 bases, with 17 bases between the two germline ends. In germline, CDR1 is MDHEN, CDR2 SYDVKM. The length of the CDR3 is 13 residues. CDR3 region: CASKMEATGEQYF. CDR3 DNA sequence: TGTGCCAGCAAGATGGAAGCGACGGGAGAGCAGTACTTC.

The rearrangement links TRBV2 to TRBJ1-5, with TRBD1 identical over 9 bases. V was pared by 4 bases and J by 6 bases, with 1 base of the junction left unmatched. The germline V gene encodes CDR1 SNHLY and CDR2 FYNNEI. The length of the CDR3 is 13 residues. The DNA of the CDR3 is TGTGCCAGCAGTGGGGACAGGGTTCAGCCCCAGCATTTT. Translation gives CASSGDRVQPQHF. The full variable domain, with the rest looked up from reference TRBV2 and TRBJ1-5, is EPEVTQTPSHQVTQMGQEVILRCVPISNHLYFYWYRQILGQKVEFLVSFYNNEISEKSEIFDDQFSVERPDGSNFTLKIRSTKLEDSAMYFCASSGDRVQPQHFGDGTRLSIL.

This chain links TRBV6-4 with TRBJ2-2, with no clear D. The V gene's germline CDR1 is MRHNA and CDR2 SNTAGT. The V and J ends lost 4 bases and 7 bases respectively, with 13 bases between them. The CDR3 loop spans 14 amino acids. The CDR3 is CASSGEEFSGELFF. DNA of the CDR3: TGTGCCAGCAGTGGTGAGGAGTTCAGCGGGGAGCTGTTTTTT.